These 20 T cell receptor beta chains were all obtained from the same sample, sequenced in a study of T cell responses to AZD1222 COVID-19 vaccine. Sequenced by immunoSEQ multiplex PCR; TCRdb stores in-frame clones only, minus some. The table lists hundreds of thousands of clones, about 94% of them singletons, with around 0.57% in the top ten. Sequencing was performed on peripheral blood, taken 28 days after the second AZD1222 dose. The receptors shown here come from an adult who received the AZD1222 COVID-19 vaccine.

The chain links TRBV15 to TRBJ1-1, with TRBD1 as a possible D gene (5 bases). Per germline, CDR1 LNHNV and CDR2 YYDKDF (reference sequence). V was shortened by 5 bases and J by 11 bases, with 18 bases between the two germline ends. This CDR3 contains 13 residues. The DNA for the CDR3 is TGTGCCACCAGCCCCCGGGACTTATTACGGGCTTTCTTT. Translating gives CATSPRDLLRAFF.

The rearrangement uses TRBV19 and TRBJ2-2; the D is unclear. The V gene's germline CDR1 is LNHDA and CDR2 SQIVND (reference sequence). This CDR3 is built from 14 residues. V lost 3 bases, J lost 5 bases, and 10 bases lay in between. The CDR3 nucleotides are TGTGCCAGTAGTATGGGCACTCCGACCGGGGAGCTGTTTTTT. It is translated as CASSMGTPTGELFF.

The rearrangement joins TRBV5-6 to TRBJ1-4; D is undetermined. This CDR3 has 14 residues. Germline CDR1 and CDR2: SGHDT and YYEEEE. V dropped 1 base and J dropped 4 bases, with 8 bases sitting between them. CDR3 sequence: CASSLRGNNEKLFF. CDR3 DNA sequence: TGTGCCAGCAGCTTGCGCGGCAATAATGAAAAACTGTTTTTT.

This rearrangement joins TRBV5-1 to TRBJ1-5; 7 bases map to TRBD1. The CDR3 has 15 residues. CDR1 is SGHRS, CDR2 YFSETQ, per germline. V dropped 4 bases and J dropped 9; count of bases not matched to a gene: 13. The CDR3 loop reads CASSLQGGMGLPQHF. The CDR3 DNA sequence: TGCGCCAGCAGCCTGCAGGGGGGAATGGGGTTGCCCCAGCATTTT.

The gene calls are TRBV3-1 (or the pseudogene TRBV3-2) and TRBJ2-6; perhaps D is TRBD1 or TRBD2 (5 bases each). V lost 4 bases and J lost 0, with 19 bases in between. CDR1 is LGHDT and CDR2 is YNNKEL in the germline V gene (reference sequence). The CDR3 runs 19 residues. CDR3 sequence: CASSRHGGGDSSGANVLTF. CDR3 nucleotides: TGTGCCAGCAGCCGGCATGGGGGTGGGGATAGCTCTGGGGCCAACGTCCTGACTTTC.

This clone was seen just once. Other DNA sequences of this sample code for an identical CDR3. The rearrangement uses TRBV6-6 and TRBJ2-2, with 7 bases that match TRBD2. This CDR3 is built from 11 residues. J lost 8 bases, V lost 6 bases, and 0 bases had no gene match. In germline, CDR1 is MNHNY, CDR2 SVGAGI (reference sequence). CDR3 loop: CASRRGGELFF. The CDR3 DNA follows: TGTGCCAGCAGGCGGGGGGGGGAGCTGTTTTTT.

This sequence joins TRBV2 and TRBJ1-5, with TRBD1 matching 9 bases. The CDR3 runs 14 residues. Losses at the gene ends were 7 bases for V and 6 bases for J; bases not matched to a gene: 7. Germline CDR1 is SNHLY and CDR2 is FYNNEI. The CDR3 bases are TGTGCCAGCAACGGACAGGGGTCGGGTCAGCCCCAGCATTTT. The encoded protein is CASNGQGSGQPQHF.

V gene TRBV5-1 combines with J gene TRBJ2-7; 9 nucleotides align to TRBD1. This CDR3 region has 14 residues. Losses at the gene ends were 5 bases for V and 1 base for J; bases not matched to a gene: 4. CDR1 is SGHRS, CDR2 YFSETQ, per germline. CDR3 in amino acids: CASRSGTGSYEQYF. CDR3 sequence (DNA): TGCGCCAGCAGAAGTGGGACAGGGTCCTACGAGCAGTACTTC.

V and J are TRBV19 and TRBJ1-1; D unclear. The V gene's germline CDR1 is LNHDA and CDR2 SQIVND (reference sequence). Deletions cut 6 bases from V and 5 bases from J, with 10 bases between. The CDR3 runs 12 residues. CDR3 nucleotides: TGTGCCAGTAGCCCGGCCGGTACTGAAGCTTTCTTT. Translating it yields CASSPAGTEAFF.

The V gene is TRBV7-6, the J gene TRBJ1-1; tentative D call: TRBD1 (5 bases). V lost 2 bases and J lost 5, with 12 bases in between. This CDR3 is built from 14 residues. The germline V gene encodes CDR1 SGHVS and CDR2 FNYEAQ. The CDR3 coding sequence is TGTGCCAGCAGCTTACGCACAGGTAGGACTGAAGCTTTCTTT. Translated, it gives CASSLRTGRTEAFF.

J is TRBJ2-3 and V is TRBV6-5, with a weak D call TRBD2 (6 bases). Germline CDR1 MNHEY, CDR2 SVGAGI. V was clipped by 0 bases and J by 5 bases, with 9 bases between them. The CDR3 has 14 residues. The CDR3 sequence is CASSYSTRRDTQYF. The CDR3, as DNA: TGTGCCAGCAGTTACTCGACTAGGCGAGATACGCAGTATTTT.

The V gene is TRBV7-2, the J gene TRBJ2-7; the D gene is possibly TRBD2 (5 bases). V lost 5 bases to trimming and J lost 4 bases, with 9 bases between them. Germline CDR1 SGHTA, CDR2 FQGNSA. The CDR3 is 12 amino acids. As DNA, the CDR3 is TGTGCCAGCAGCGGACTGGGGTACGAGCAGTACTTC. It specifies CASSGLGYEQYF. Filled out from reference TRBV7-2 and TRBJ2-7, the complete variable domain reads GAGVSQSPSNKVTEKGKDVELRCDPISGHTALYWYRQSLGQGLEFLIYFQGNSAPDKSGLPSDRFSAERTGGSVSTLTIQRTQQEDSAVYLCASSGLGYEQYFGPGTRLTVT.

V usage is TRBV5-1 and J usage is TRBJ1-1; D ambiguous. The V and J ends lost 2 bases and 3 bases respectively, with 17 bases between them. Germline assignment: CDR1 SGHRS and CDR2 YFSETQ. The CDR3 sequence is 16 residues long. The CDR3 nucleotides read TGCGCCAGCAGCTTTGGCAGGCCGCGCGAGGACACTGAAGCTTTCTTT. It codes for CASSFGRPREDTEAFF.

This clone showed up just a few times. V and J are TRBV6-5 and TRBJ1-2, with D unclear. Deletions cut 0 bases from V and 11 bases from J, with 16 bases between. The CDR3 has 14 amino acids. Per the germline V gene, CDR1 is MNHEY and CDR2 is SVGAGI. CDR3: CASSYSIGNTRYTF. The DNA of the CDR3 is TGTGCCAGCAGTTACTCGATAGGGAACACGAGGTACACCTTC.

In its sample, this clone was seen a few times. The chain carries TRBV5-8 and TRBJ1-1; no definite D call. The CDR3 is 13 amino acids. Germline V lookup: CDR1 SGHTS, CDR2 YDEGEE. V lost 1 base to trimming and J lost 7 bases, with 11 bases between them. DNA of the CDR3: TGTGCCAGCAGCTTGTTACGGTCGGGTGAAGCTTTCTTT. This sequence encodes CASSLLRSGEAFF. The full variable domain, completed using reference TRBV5-8 and TRBJ1-1, is EAGVTQSPTHLIKTRGQQATLRCSPISGHTSVYWYQQALGLGLQFLLWYDEGEERNRGNFPPRFSGRQFPNYSSELNVNALELEDSALYLCASSLLRSGEAFFGQGTRLTVV.

The chain combines TRBV7-9 with TRBJ1-2, with D maybe TRBD1 (6 bases). V shed 5 bases and J shed 8 bases, with 15 bases lying between them. Germline V gives CDR1 SEHNR, CDR2 FQNEAQ (reference sequence). The CDR3 covers 13 residues. The CDR3 nucleotides are TGTGCCAGCAGCGGACTGGGGGCAGTGGGCTACACCTTC. It yields the protein CASSGLGAVGYTF.

This chain links TRBV7-9 with TRBJ1-4; TRBD1 matches 8 bases. CDR3 length: 15 residues. The V and J ends lost 5 bases and 8 bases, in that order; junction bases with no gene match: 10. Germline assignment: CDR1 SEHNR and CDR2 FQNEAQ (reference sequence). CDR3 region: CASSGGGQGREKLFF. The CDR3 nucleotides are TGTGCCAGCAGCGGAGGAGGACAGGGAAGGGAAAAACTGTTTTTT.

The V and J genes are TRBV7-8 and TRBJ2-7, with D unclear. This CDR3 is built from 17 residues. Looked up from germline, CDR1 is SGHVS and CDR2 is FQNEAQ. V was trimmed by 5 bases and J by 2 bases, leaving 22 bases between them. The CDR3 protein is CASSNPREPAAAYEQYF. The CDR3 DNA reads as TGTGCCAGCAGCAACCCCAGAGAGCCGGCAGCCGCCTACGAGCAGTACTTC.

V gene TRBV28 combines with J gene TRBJ1-2; TRBD1 is a possible D gene (5 bases). CDR3 length: 13 amino acids. The germline gives CDR1 MDHEN, CDR2 SYDVKM. Trimming left V 5 bases short and J 7 bases short, with 14 bases between. CDR3 in DNA: TGTGCCAGCAGTCCCCTCCTACAGGCTGGCTACACCTTC. Encoded protein: CASSPLLQAGYTF.

Concerning this clone itself: The same CDR3 also results from other DNA sequences found in this sample. V gene TRBV28 combines with J gene TRBJ1-5, with TRBD1 matching over 7 bases. The V and J ends lost 5 bases and 6 bases, in that order; junction bases with no gene match: 1. From germline, CDR1 is MDHEN and CDR2 SYDVKM. The CDR3 spans 12 residues. The CDR3 region has the DNA TGTGCCAGCAGTCGGACAGGTCAGCCCCAGCATTTT. Amino acids: CASSRTGQPQHF.